Here is one T cell receptor (beta chain) with its context. The antigen remains undetermined. These data come from a study of CD8 T cells in ankylosing spondylitis. TCRdb fed the 5' RACE reads into MiXCR, producing one record per CDR3 protein. The sample holds over 400,000 distinct CDR3 sequences, roughly 25% seen once. Study-wide points: Seemingly characteristic of ankylosing spondylitis blood was a TCR beta motif consisting of under ten highly homologous variants. Significantly higher representation of disease-linked clones was reported for matched ankylosing spondylitis synovial fluid. Some of the motif variants had earlier been found in reactive arthritis patients' fluid and blood. Disease-linked clones were found to be CD8+ and relatively rare in peripheral blood.

The CDR3 length is 15 residues. CDR1 and CDR2 from the germline V gene are MDHEN and SYDVKM. Between the trimmed V and J ends, which lost 6 bases and 4 bases, there was a span of 16 bases. The chain uses TRBV28 and TRBJ2-1; D is possibly TRBD2 (6 bases). The receptor comes from a male donor with ankylosing spondylitis. Sequenced input: blood, either unsorted or a sorted T cell fraction (not recorded which). The CDR3, as DNA: TGTGCCAGCAGCCCCCCCACTAGCCCTTACAATGAGCAGTTCTTC. It encodes CASSPPTSPYNEQFF.